The rows below give T cell receptor beta chains drawn from one sample of a study of a mutant IDH1 vaccine in newly diagnosed glioma. The data were produced by immunoSEQ multiplex PCR, yet TCRdb's version contains in-frame clones alone and is incomplete. The sample has around 30,000 clones; about 80% are singletons. The sequencing used peripheral blood mononuclear cells (PBMCs), collected from a glioma patient treated with radiotherapy, temozolomide or both. Source of these receptors: a man aged 50 or older with glioma. Some clones in this sample may be carry-over from other donors' samples. Both conserved end residues are part of each CDR3. A D gene is named only where the DNA matches it firmly. Expanded clones get a size class; other rows say once, few or many, or leave the size out.

13 TRBJ1-1 NA TRBV29-1 few TGCAGCGTTAATCTCAGGGGAGACACTGAAGCTTTCTTT CSVNLRGDTEAFF
14 TRBJ1-1 NA TRBV5-4 few TGTGCCAGCAGCAGGGGACAAGAGAACACTGAAGCTTTCTTT CASSRGQENTEAFF
15 TRBJ1-5 TRBD1 TRBV2 NA TGTGCCAGCAGTGAAGCTCGGACAGGGGATCAGCCCCAGCATTTT CASSEARTGDQPQHF
14 TRBJ2-3 NA TRBV6-1 NA TGTGCCAGCAGAAGCAGGCGGGCCTCAGATACGCAGTATTTT CASRSRRASDTQYF
13 TRBJ1-1 NA TRBV25-1 NA TGTGCCAGCACCGCCGCAGGATTCACTGAAGCTTTCTTT CASTAAGFTEAFF
12 TRBJ2-3 NA TRBV29-1 NA TGCAGCGTTGAACACGGGTCAGATACGCAGTATTTT CSVEHGSDTQYF
13 TRBJ1-1 NA TRBV18 NA TGTGCCAGCTCTCAAGACCGGAACACTGAAGCTTTCTTT CASSQDRNTEAFF
17 TRBJ2-1 NA TRBV14 NA TGTGCCAGCAGCCAGCTCCTCGGGACATCCTCCTACAATGAGCAGTTCTTC CASSQLLGTSSYNEQFF
13 TRBJ2-5 NA TRBV2 NA TGTGCCAGCAGCAGACAGGCTGTAGGGACCCAGTACTTC CASSRQAVGTQYF
16 TRBJ2-7 NA TRBV4-2 once TGTGCCAGCAGCCAAGAATTAATTGGGAACTCCTACGAGCAGTACTTC CASSQELIGNSYEQYF
17 TRBJ2-3 NA TRBV7-2 once TGTGCCAGCAGCTTTTTCTCAGGGTACAGACGAGCAGATACGCAGTATTTT CASSFFSGYRRADTQYF
13 TRBJ1-2 NA TRBV10-3 NA TGTGCCATCGGCCCCCGGGACAATTATGGCTACACCTTC CAIGPRDNYGYTF
13 TRBJ2-5 TRBD1 TRBV29-1 NA TGCAGCGTTGTACAGGGGGCCGGAGAGACCCAGTACTTC CSVVQGAGETQYF
13 TRBJ2-4 NA TRBV19 NA TGTGCCAGTAGCATCCCGAAGAAAAACATTCAGTACTTC CASSIPKKNIQYF
16 TRBJ2-2 TRBD2 TRBV19 few TGTGCCAGTAGTCGAGCTAGCGGGGGGTACACCGGGGAGCTGTTTTTT CASSRASGGYTGELFF
14 TRBJ2-7 TRBD2 TRBV10-3 once TGTGCCATCAGTGAGGCGGGGAGGGCCTACGAGCAGTACTTC CAISEAGRAYEQYF
15 TRBJ1-4 NA TRBV7-8 NA TGTGCCAGCAGCCTGAGAGACAGTTTTAATGAAAAACTGTTTTTT CASSLRDSFNEKLFF
12 TRBJ2-1 TRBD1 TRBV10-1 NA TGCGCCAGACAGGGGGCGCAGGATGAGCAGTTCTTC CARQGAQDEQFF
15 TRBJ1-1 NA TRBV2 few TGTGCCAGCAGTGAGGTCCAAATGGGCTACACTGAAGCTTTCTTT CASSEVQMGYTEAFF
14 TRBJ1-3 NA TRBV5-4 NA TGTGCCGGCGGGGGGGGGACCTCTGGAAACACCATATATTTT CAGGGGTSGNTIYF
14 TRBJ2-7 TRBD1 TRBV2 medium-sized TGTGCCAGCAGTAACAGGGGGAGCTCCTACGAGCAGTACTTC CASSNRGSSYEQYF
14 TRBJ1-2 TRBD1 TRBV19 NA TGTGCCAGTAGTGAAACACAGGGGTACTATGGCTACACCTTC CASSETQGYYGYTF
13 TRBJ2-1 NA TRBV6-6 NA TGTGCCAGCGGTCCCGAGGGCTACAATGAGCAGTTCTTC CASGPEGYNEQFF
15 TRBJ2-7 TRBD2 TRBV9 NA TGTGCCAGCAGCCCTCGGACTAGTGCTGATAACGAGCAGTACTTC CASSPRTSADNEQYF
15 TRBJ2-7 NA TRBV18 NA TGTGCCAGCTCACCGTCCCTGAGGGAACACTACGAGCAGTACTTC CASSPSLREHYEQYF
13 TRBJ1-5 NA TRBV7-2 NA TGTGCCAGCAGCTTAGGGCACAATCAGCCCCAGCATTTT CASSLGHNQPQHF
13 TRBJ2-7 NA TRBV5-1 NA TGCGCCAGCAGCTTAGGCGGAGACTACGAGCAGTACTTC CASSLGGDYEQYF
15 TRBJ2-5 TRBD2 TRBV5-1 NA TGCGCCAGCGGGACTAGCGGGGTGTACCAAGAGACCCAGTACTTC CASGTSGVYQETQYF
15 TRBJ2-1 TRBD2 TRBV2 NA TGTGCCAGCAGGGTTACTAGCGGAGCTTACAATGAGCAGTTCTTC CASRVTSGAYNEQFF
16 TRBJ2-2 TRBD2 TRBV19 NA TGTGCCAGTAGTATCGGGCCTAGCGGGAGAGGTGGGGAGCTGTTTTTT CASSIGPSGRGGELFF
15 TRBJ2-3 TRBD2 TRBV25-1 NA TGTGCCAGCAGTTGGGCTAGCGGGCACACAGATACGCAGTATTTT CASSWASGHTDTQYF
14 TRBJ1-5 NA TRBV6-5 NA TGTGCCACTGCCGGCCAGGGTTTAGGTCAGCCCCAGCATTTT CATAGQGLGQPQHF
17 TRBJ2-2 NA TRBV5-1 NA TGCGCCAGCAGCAAAGAGACAGGTTTCGCGAACACCGGGGAGCTGTTTTTT CASSKETGFANTGELFF
16 TRBJ1-6 TRBD1 TRBV9 NA TGTGCCAGCAGCGTGTCAGCCGGGACAGGAGGCTCACCCCTCCACTTT CASSVSAGTGGSPLHF
15 TRBJ1-5 NA TRBV19 NA TGTGCCAGTAGTATTGGCCCACAGGGAAATCAGCCCCAGCATTTT CASSIGPQGNQPQHF
14 TRBJ1-1 NA TRBV25-1 NA TGTGCCAGCAGTGAATATATCGGGGGGGGCGCAGCTTTCTTT CASSEYIGGGAAFF
14 TRBJ2-7 NA TRBV4-1 few TGCGCCAGCAGCCCCTGGAGTGGGTCCTACGAGCAGTACTTC CASSPWSGSYEQYF
17 TRBJ2-3 TRBD2 TRBV5-1 NA TGCGCCAGCAGCTTGCGAACGGGAGGTGGTAGCACAGATACGCAGTATTTT CASSLRTGGGSTDTQYF
14 TRBJ1-5 NA TRBV10-2 NA TGCGCCACATCGGGAGGTACCTTCAATCAGCCCCAGCATTTT CATSGGTFNQPQHF
13 TRBJ2-7 NA TRBV19 NA TGTGCCAGTAGGCCTGGCAGGGGCTACGAGCAGTACTTC CASRPGRGYEQYF
13 TRBJ1-1 NA TRBV7-2 NA TGTGCCAGCACCCCTGGACTGAACACTGAAGCTTTCTTT CASTPGLNTEAFF
12 TRBJ2-1 NA TRBV6-5 NA TGTGCCAGCGGGAGATCCTACAATGAGCAGTTCTTC CASGRSYNEQFF
15 TRBJ1-2 NA TRBV4-1 NA TGCGCCAGCAGCCAAGCCTCGAGGAGCAACTATGGCTACACCTTC CASSQASRSNYGYTF
18 TRBJ2-4 TRBD1 TRBV7-9 NA TGTGCCAGCAGCTTATCGCCCCGACAGGGGGCGGCCAAAAACATTCAGTACTTC CASSLSPRQGAAKNIQYF
11 TRBJ1-1 NA TRBV27 NA TGTGCCAGCAGTTTTGGGGGGTCCGCTTTCTTT CASSFGGSAFF
13 TRBJ1-5 NA TRBV10-2 few TGCGCCAGCAGTGGAAACCGCAATCAGCCCCAGCATTTT CASSGNRNQPQHF